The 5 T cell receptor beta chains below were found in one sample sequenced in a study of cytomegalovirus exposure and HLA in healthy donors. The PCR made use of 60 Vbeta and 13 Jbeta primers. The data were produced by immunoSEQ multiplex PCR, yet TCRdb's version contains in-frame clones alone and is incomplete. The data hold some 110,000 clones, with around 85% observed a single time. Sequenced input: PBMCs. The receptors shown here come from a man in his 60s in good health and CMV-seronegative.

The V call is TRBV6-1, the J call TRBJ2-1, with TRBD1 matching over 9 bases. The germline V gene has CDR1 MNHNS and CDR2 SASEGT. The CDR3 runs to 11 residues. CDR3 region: CGTGDYNEQFF. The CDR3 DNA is TGTGGGACAGGGGACTACAATGAGCAGTTCTTC.

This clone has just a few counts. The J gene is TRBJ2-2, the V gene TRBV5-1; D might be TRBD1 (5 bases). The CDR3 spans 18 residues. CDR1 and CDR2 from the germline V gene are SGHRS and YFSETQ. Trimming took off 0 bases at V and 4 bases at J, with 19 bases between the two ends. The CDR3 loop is CASSLGGTGPRSTGELFF. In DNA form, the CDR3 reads TGCGCCAGCAGCTTGGGGGGCACAGGACCCCGTAGCACCGGGGAGCTGTTTTTT. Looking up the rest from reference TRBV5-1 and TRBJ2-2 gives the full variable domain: KAGVTQTPRYLIKTRGQQVTLSCSPISGHRSVSWYQQTPGQGLQFLFEYFSETQRNKGNFPGRFSGRQFSNSRSEMNVSTLELGDSALYLCASSLGGTGPRSTGELFFGEGSRLTVL.

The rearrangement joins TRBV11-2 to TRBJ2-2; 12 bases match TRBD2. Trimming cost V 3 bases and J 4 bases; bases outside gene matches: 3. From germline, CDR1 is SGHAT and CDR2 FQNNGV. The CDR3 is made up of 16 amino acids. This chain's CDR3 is CASSLASGGATGELFF. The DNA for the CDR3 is TGTGCCAGCAGCTTGGCTAGCGGGGGGGCCACCGGGGAGCTGTTTTTT.

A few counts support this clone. CDR3 in amino acids: CASRTPNTGELFF. CDR3 DNA: TGTGCCAGCAGGACTCCGAACACCGGGGAGCTGTTTTTT. J is TRBJ2-2 and V is TRBV28, with D unresolved. CDR3 length: 13 amino acids. Germline CDR1 MDHEN, CDR2 SYDVKM. Trimming stripped 6 bases from V and 0 bases from J, with 5 bases between.

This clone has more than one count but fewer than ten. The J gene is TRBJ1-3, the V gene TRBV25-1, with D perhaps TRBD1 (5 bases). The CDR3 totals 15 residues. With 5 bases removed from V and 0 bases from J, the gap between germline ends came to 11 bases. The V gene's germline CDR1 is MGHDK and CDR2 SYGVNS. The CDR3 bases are TGTGCCAGCAGTCAAGGGGCCTTCTCTGGAAACACCATATATTTT. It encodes CASSQGAFSGNTIYF.